This T cell receptor (beta chain) was documented in a study of T cells in Graves' hyperthyroidism and ophthalmopathy. Study conclusions and caveats: In the blood, most expanded thyroid clonotypes above 0.001 appeared as well. Prediction of ophthalmopathy progression came a median around 6 months pre-onset.

Using RNA transcripts as the source, TCR beta CDR3 regions were amplified. Carried out on the TCR CDR3, a first-round RT-PCR used the HTBI primer set. Using its own MiXCR run on the multiplex PCR reads, TCRdb lists one record per CDR3 protein. Here the sample spans around 660,000 distinct CDR3 sequences, just under 45% being singletons. With respect to this clonotype: Its target is unknown.

Trimming removed 1 base from V and 3 bases from J, with 13 bases in between. The length of the CDR3 is 15 residues. Germline-derived CDR1 and CDR2 are SGHVS and FQNEAQ. Uncontrolled infection, other autoimmune disease, pregnancy and lactation each barred patients from inclusion. This chain joins TRBV7-8 and TRBJ2-7; D perhaps matches TRBD1 (6 bases). The source material was peripheral blood or thyroid tissue (not recorded which). The source of this sequence is an adult man with Graves' disease, either hyperthyroidism or ophthalmopathy (not recorded which). CDR3 in amino acids: CASSLGTGKNYEQYF. The CDR3 DNA sequence: TGTGCCAGCAGCTTAGGAACAGGGAAAAACTACGAGCAGTACTTC. The whole variable domain, remainder taken from reference TRBV7-8 and TRBJ2-7, is GAGVSQSPRYKVAKRGQDVALRCDPISGHVSLFWYQQALGQGPEFLTYFQNEAQLDKSGLPSDRFFAERPEGSVSTLKIQRTQQEDSAVYLCASSLGTGKNYEQYFGPGTRLTVT.